This entry lists 27 T cell receptor beta chains sequenced from one sample in a study of CD8 T cells in ankylosing spondylitis. TCRdb re-analysed the 5' RACE reads in MiXCR, keeping a single row per CDR3 protein. This sample carries about 340,000 distinct CDR3 sequences, under 15% of them seen once, and the ten largest clones take approximately 0.99%. Material for sequencing was blood, either unsorted or a sorted T cell fraction (not recorded which). These receptors were collected from a male donor with ankylosing spondylitis or in good health (not recorded which).

The chain uses TRBV5-1 and TRBJ1-1, with TRBD1 as a possible D gene (5 bases). Deletions cut 2 bases from V and 0 bases from J, with 14 bases between. The CDR3 contains 16 residues. CDR1 and CDR2 from the germline V gene are SGHRS and YFSETQ. CDR3 region: CASSFTGGLVNTEAFF. CDR3 coding DNA: TGCGCCAGCAGCTTTACCGGGGGACTGGTGAACACTGAAGCTTTCTTT.

This chain links TRBV12-3 or TRBV12-4 with TRBJ2-5; D call uncertain. Between the trimmed V and J ends, which lost 6 bases and 5 bases, there was a span of 16 bases. This CDR3 contains 14 residues. The CDR3 reads CASSLRHVQETQYF. The CDR3, as DNA: TGTGCCAGCAGCTTGAGACACGTGCAGGAGACCCAGTACTTC.

The rearrangement joins TRBV11-2 to TRBJ2-5, with 8 bases that match TRBD1. This CDR3 is built from 13 residues. V shed 1 base, J shed 5 bases, and the junction held 0 bases outside the gene matches. Germline V gives CDR1 SGHAT, CDR2 FQNNGV. The CDR3 reads CASSLGDRETQYF. CDR3 DNA: TGTGCCAGCAGCTTAGGGGACAGGGAGACCCAGTACTTC.

The chain carries TRBV29-1 and TRBJ2-7, with D perhaps matching TRBD1 (5 bases). From germline, CDR1 is SQVTM and CDR2 ANQGSEA. Trimming removed 3 bases at V and 3 bases at J, with 9 bases between. This CDR3 is 12 amino acids long. CDR3 region: CSVDQGGYEQYF. The DNA for the CDR3 is TGCAGCGTTGATCAGGGCGGCTACGAGCAGTACTTC.

This clonotype occurred a few times. This chain links TRBV12-3 or TRBV12-4 with TRBJ1-5; a possible D gene is TRBD1 (6 bases). Trimming removed 7 bases at V and 4 bases at J, with 14 bases between. This CDR3 spans 14 amino acids. CDR3 nucleotide sequence: TGTGCCAGCACCAAGGGGGACCTTAATCAGCCCCAGCATTTT. The encoded protein is CASTKGDLNQPQHF.

This clonotype was seen ten or more times. The rearrangement joins TRBV3-1 to TRBJ2-4; TRBD1 aligns across 8 bases. The CDR3 has 16 amino acids. V was pared by 4 bases and J by 1 base, with 6 bases of the junction left unmatched. Germline lookup yields CDR1 LGHDT and CDR2 YNNKEL (reference sequence). The CDR3 is CASSPAGGYAKNIQYF. In nucleotides, the CDR3 is TGTGCCAGCAGCCCTGCAGGGGGCTACGCCAAAAACATTCAGTACTTC. Full variable domain (outside the CDR3, taken from reference TRBV3-1 and TRBJ2-4): DTAVSQTPKYLVTQMGNDKSIKCEQNLGHDTMYWYKQDSKKFLKIMFSYNNKELIINETVPNRFSPKSPDKAHLNLHINSLELGDSAVYFCASSPAGGYAKNIQYFGAGTRLSVL.

The V gene is TRBV12-3 or TRBV12-4, the J gene TRBJ1-3; D is possibly TRBD1 (5 bases). Trimming removed 2 bases at V and 2 bases at J, with 7 bases between. The CDR3 has 14 amino acids. DNA of the CDR3: TGTGCCAGCAGTTTATCGGGGGCTGGAAACACCATATATTTT. As protein: CASSLSGAGNTIYF.

The chain employs TRBV12-3 or TRBV12-4 and TRBJ2-7; D gene uncertain. Trimming removed 5 bases from V and 9 bases from J, with 17 bases in between. The CDR3 is made up of 13 amino acids. The CDR3 DNA sequence: TGTGCCAGCAGTCCCTCCCCATCCGGGCGGCAGTACTTC. This codes for CASSPSPSGRQYF.

The gene calls are TRBV30 and TRBJ2-1; TRBD1 agrees at 8 bases. The V and J ends lost 5 bases and 7 bases, in that order; junction bases with no gene match: 4. From germline, CDR1 is GTSNPN and CDR2 SVGIG (reference sequence). The CDR3 spans 12 residues. DNA of the CDR3: TGTGCCTGGGACAGGGGTCAGAATGAGCAGTTCTTC. Amino acids: CAWDRGQNEQFF.

This clonotype occurred a few times. The chain recombines TRBV6-1 with TRBJ2-1; 10 bases agree with TRBD2. Unmatched junction bases numbered 7, after V lost 7 bases and J lost 10 bases. Germline CDR1 reads MNHNS; CDR2 reads SASEGT. This CDR3 contains 13 residues. This CDR3 reads CASKREGLGEQFF. The CDR3 DNA is TGTGCCAGCAAGCGGGAGGGCCTAGGGGAGCAGTTCTTC.

V is TRBV20-1 and J is TRBJ2-2, with D possibly matching TRBD1 (6 bases). This CDR3 has 14 amino acids. V was clipped by 2 bases and J by 7 bases, with 14 bases between them. Germline CDR1 DFQATT, CDR2 SNEGSKA (reference sequence). CDR3 coding DNA: TGCAGTGCTAGATTCCGGGACAACTACGGGGAGCTGTTTTTT. Translating it yields CSARFRDNYGELFF.

This clonotype was seen only a few times. J is TRBJ2-5 and V is TRBV20-1, with 11 bases aligning to TRBD2. V dropped 8 bases and J dropped 4; count of bases not matched to a gene: 3. CDR1 and CDR2 from the germline V gene are DFQATT and SNEGSKA (reference sequence). CDR3 length equals 12 residues. The CDR3 is CSTGLAGETQYF. The CDR3 DNA sequence: TGCAGTACAGGACTAGCGGGAGAGACCCAGTACTTC.

The rearrangement links TRBV7-2 to TRBJ2-1; unclear D gene. In germline, CDR1 is SGHTA, CDR2 FQGNSA. V lost 2 bases and J 5 bases, leaving 10 bases between the germline ends. The CDR3 spans 14 residues. The CDR3 reads CASSLIYRNNEQFF. CDR3 sequence (DNA): TGTGCCAGCAGCTTAATCTACAGAAACAATGAGCAGTTCTTC.

This clonotype was detected ten times or more. The V gene is TRBV4-1, the J gene TRBJ1-2; 8 nucleotides align to TRBD1. The CDR3 has 14 amino acids. Germline V gene data show CDR1 as MGHRA and CDR2 as YSYEKL. V gave up 4 bases and J gave up 2 bases; unmatched junction bases: 3. CDR3 protein: CASSPGQDNYGYTF. The CDR3 nucleotides are TGCGCCAGCAGCCCGGGACAGGACAACTATGGCTACACCTTC.

This clonotype was seen a few times. The gene calls are TRBV5-1 and TRBJ2-7; D remains ambiguous. The germline gives CDR1 SGHRS, CDR2 YFSETQ. CDR3 length: 13 residues. Between the trimmed V and J ends, which lost 1 base and 1 base, there was a span of 6 bases. CDR3 bases: TGCGCCAGCAGCTTGCCTGCGTCCTACGAGCAGTACTTC. Translated: CASSLPASYEQYF.

This clonotype came up many times. This chain links TRBV12-3 or TRBV12-4 with TRBJ2-7; TRBD1 might be the D (5 bases). The CDR3 consists of 15 residues. V shed 3 bases and J shed 4 bases, with 16 bases lying between them. The CDR3 coding sequence is TGTGCCAGCAGTTTCGCGGCAGGGTCCTTTTACGAGCAGTACTTC. The encoded protein is CASSFAAGSFYEQYF.

This clonotype came up a few times. This rearrangement joins TRBV6-1 to TRBJ1-1; the D is unclear. CDR3 length: 14 amino acids. Trimming removed 2 bases at V and 4 bases at J, with 11 bases between. The germline gives CDR1 MNHNS, CDR2 SASEGT. The CDR3: CASSEPGRVTEAFF. The CDR3 nucleotides are TGTGCCAGCAGTGAACCGGGAAGGGTCACTGAAGCTTTCTTT.

Written as DNA, the CDR3 is TGTGCCAGCAGGCTCAACCAGGGGGGAGCTTTCTTT. It encodes CASRLNQGGAFF. The chain couples TRBV27 to TRBJ1-1; 7 nucleotides line up with TRBD1. Germline V gene lookup returns CDR1 MNHEY and CDR2 SMNVEV (reference sequence). V lost 6 bases to trimming and J lost 10 bases; unmatched junction nucleotides: 8. The CDR3 consists of 12 residues.

The CDR3 loop reads CASSLRGDGAQYF. The CDR3 nucleotides read TGTGCCAGCAGCCTTCGGGGGGACGGGGCGCAGTATTTT. The gene calls are TRBV3-1 and TRBJ2-3; 7 bases line up with TRBD2. The CDR3 has 13 amino acids. Losses at the gene ends were 4 bases for V and 10 bases for J; bases not matched to a gene: 8. Germline V gene lookup returns CDR1 LGHDT and CDR2 YNNKEL (reference sequence).

The rearrangement links TRBV12-3 or TRBV12-4 to TRBJ1-1, with 8 bases fitting TRBD1. Trimming at V came to 5 bases and at J to 1 base, leaving 6 bases not matched to a gene. The CDR3 runs 15 residues. CDR3 coding DNA: TGTGCCAGCAGTCCGGGGACAGGCCCGAACACTGAAGCTTTCTTT. Amino acid sequence: CASSPGTGPNTEAFF.

The chain recombines TRBV12-3 or TRBV12-4 with TRBJ1-2, with a possible D match to TRBD1 (6 bases). The CDR3 length is 14 residues. V dropped 2 bases and J dropped 6 bases, with 13 bases sitting between them. The CDR3 reads CASSLRDRSDGYTF. The CDR3 DNA reads as TGTGCCAGCAGTTTAAGAGACAGGTCGGATGGCTACACCTTC.

The chain combines TRBV5-1 with TRBJ2-1, with D tentatively TRBD2 (6 bases). In germline, CDR1 is SGHRS, CDR2 YFSETQ. The length of the CDR3 is 15 residues. V lost 0 bases and J lost 0, with 7 bases in between. CDR3 region: CASSLGGDSYNEQFF. The CDR3 DNA is TGCGCCAGCAGCTTGGGCGGGGACTCCTACAATGAGCAGTTCTTC.

The genes are TRBV11-2 and TRBJ1-3, with D possibly matching TRBD1 (5 bases). Germline loops: CDR1 SGHAT, CDR2 FQNNGV. The V gene lost 8 bases and the J gene lost 2 bases, with 16 bases spanning the gap. CDR3 size: 15 residues. The CDR3 DNA sequence: TGTGCCAGCCGCGCCGGGGGGTGGCCTGGAAACACCATATATTTT. This sequence encodes CASRAGGWPGNTIYF.

The sample holds many counts of this clonotype. This rearrangement joins TRBV12-3 or TRBV12-4 to TRBJ2-1; the D gene is possibly TRBD1 (6 bases). V was shortened by 2 bases and J by 7 bases, with 12 bases between the two germline ends. The CDR3 spans 14 residues. The CDR3 sequence: CASSLRGSGNEQFF. The CDR3 DNA sequence: TGTGCCAGCAGTTTAAGGGGGAGTGGAAATGAGCAGTTCTTC.

This clonotype was counted at least ten times. The V gene is TRBV5-1, the J gene TRBJ2-3; D possibly matches TRBD1 or TRBD2 (6 bases each). CDR3 length: 16 residues. Trimming took 0 bases from V and 5 from J, leaving 16 bases between them. Germline CDR1 SGHRS, CDR2 YFSETQ. This CDR3 is CASSLGRTAGGDTQYF. The CDR3 nucleotides are TGCGCCAGCAGCTTGGGGAGGACAGCCGGGGGAGATACGCAGTATTTT.

This clonotype was counted only a few times. The rearrangement joins TRBV4-1 to TRBJ2-3, with D possibly being TRBD1 (6 bases). The CDR3 runs to 17 residues. The germline V gene encodes CDR1 MGHRA and CDR2 YSYEKL. V lost 4 bases to trimming and J lost 6 bases, with 23 bases between them. The CDR3 loop is CASSLLGARTKPDTQYF. The CDR3 DNA is TGCGCCAGCAGCCTTCTGGGGGCCCGAACGAAACCGGATACGCAGTATTTT.

The rearrangement links TRBV12-3 or TRBV12-4 to TRBJ2-7; no definite D call. The CDR3 consists of 15 residues. V was clipped by 3 bases and J by 2 bases, with 14 bases between them. The CDR3 nucleotides read TGTGCCAGCAGTTTCGGTTTCGGACGGCCCTACGAGCAGTACTTC. Translated, it gives CASSFGFGRPYEQYF.